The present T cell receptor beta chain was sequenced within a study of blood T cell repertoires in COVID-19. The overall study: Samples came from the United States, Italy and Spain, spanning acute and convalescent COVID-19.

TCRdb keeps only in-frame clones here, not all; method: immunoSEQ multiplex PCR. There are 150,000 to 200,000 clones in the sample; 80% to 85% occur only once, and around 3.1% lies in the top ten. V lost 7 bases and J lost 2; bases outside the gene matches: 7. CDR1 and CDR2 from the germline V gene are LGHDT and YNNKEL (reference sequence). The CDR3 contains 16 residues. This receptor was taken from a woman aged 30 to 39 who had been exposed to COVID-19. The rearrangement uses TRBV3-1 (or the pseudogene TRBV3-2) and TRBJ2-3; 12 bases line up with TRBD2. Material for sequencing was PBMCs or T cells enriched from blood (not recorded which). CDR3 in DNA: TGTGCCAGCACCACTAGCGGGGGGATCGACACAGATACGCAGTATTTT. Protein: CASTTSGGIDTDTQYF.